This T cell receptor (beta chain) was observed in a study of T cells in Graves' hyperthyroidism and ophthalmopathy. Overall study findings and caveats: Blood samples included most of the expanded thyroid clonotypes exceeding 0.001.

Uncontrolled infection, other autoimmune disease, pregnancy or lactation excluded patients. This clonotype showed up many times. Its antigen is unknown. Amplification targeted TCR beta CDR3 regions from RNA transcripts. Initially, a first-round RT-PCR of the TCR CDR3 employed the HTBI primer set. TCRdb redid the calling of the multiplex PCR reads with MiXCR, one entry per CDR3 protein. The repertoire has 620,000 or so distinct CDR3 sequences, approximately 14% of them found once; the top ten carry roughly an eighth. Germline-derived CDR1 and CDR2 are SNHLY and FYNNEI. V was clipped by 7 bases and J by 6 bases, with 12 bases between them. This CDR3 region has 12 residues.

Sequenced input: blood. This rearrangement joins TRBV2 to TRBJ1-2; no clear D. This TCR was sampled from a woman between 50 and 59 years old with Graves' ophthalmopathy. The CDR3 DNA reads TGTGCCAGCATCGGCGGGATTGATGGCTACACCTTC. Translation gives CASIGGIDGYTF.